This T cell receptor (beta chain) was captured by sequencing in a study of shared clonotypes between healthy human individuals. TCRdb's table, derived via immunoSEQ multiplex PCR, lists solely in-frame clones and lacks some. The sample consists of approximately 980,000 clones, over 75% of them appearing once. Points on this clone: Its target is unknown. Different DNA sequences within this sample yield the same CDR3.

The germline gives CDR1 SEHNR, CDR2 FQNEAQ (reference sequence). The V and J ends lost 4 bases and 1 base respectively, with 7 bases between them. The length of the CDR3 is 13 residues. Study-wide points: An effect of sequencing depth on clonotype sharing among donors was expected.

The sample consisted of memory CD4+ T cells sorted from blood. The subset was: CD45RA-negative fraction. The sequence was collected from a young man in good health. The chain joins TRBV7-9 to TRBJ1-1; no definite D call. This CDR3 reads CASSSSGNTEAFF. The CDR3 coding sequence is TGTGCCAGCAGCTCATCCGGGAACACTGAAGCTTTCTTT. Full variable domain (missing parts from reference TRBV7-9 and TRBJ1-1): DTGVSQNPRHKITKRGQNVTFRCDPISEHNRLYWYRQTLGQGPEFLTYFQNEAQLEKSRLLSDRFSAERPKGSFSTLEIQRTEQGDSAMYLCASSSSGNTEAFFGQGTRLTVV.